This T cell receptor beta chain was identified in a study of T cells in Graves' hyperthyroidism and ophthalmopathy. Across 18 months, stable Graves' hyperthyroidism was marked by no progression to ophthalmopathy. The study enrolled patients aged 18 to 65 with newly diagnosed hyperthyroidism of under 2 months' duration. Based on clinical symptoms, serum thyroxine and TRAb, thyroid ultrasound and orbital computed tomography, diagnoses were reached. This clonotype was recorded at least ten times. Antigen unknown. What was amplified from RNA transcripts were TCR beta CDR3 regions. Carried out on the TCR CDR3, a first-round RT-PCR used the HTBI primer set. TCRdb redid the calling of the multiplex PCR reads with MiXCR, one entry per CDR3 protein. This sample yields 500,000 to 700,000 distinct CDR3 sequences, of which 16% are seen a single time; about 17% belongs to the top ten. Whole-study results and caveats: Using 13 V-J features, a model discriminated ophthalmopathy from stable hyperthyroidism.

The germline V gene encodes CDR1 KGHSH and CDR2 LQKENI. The CDR3 is made up of 14 amino acids. Trimming shortened V by 2 bases and J by 2 bases, and 6 bases separated the two germline ends. This TCR came from a woman younger than 35 with Graves' hyperthyroidism. Material for sequencing was blood. The V call is TRBV18, the J call TRBJ2-2; D unclear. The CDR3 DNA sequence: TGTGCCAGCTCACCAAAGTCTAACACCGGGGAGCTGTTTTTT. It specifies CASSPKSNTGELFF. Full variable domain (remainder filled in from reference TRBV18 and TRBJ2-2): NAGVMQNPRHLVRRRGQEARLRCSPMKGHSHVYWYRQLPEEGLKFMVYLQKENIIDESGMPKERFSAEFPKEGPSILRIQQVVRGDSAAYFCASSPKSNTGELFFGEGSRLTVL.